This T cell receptor beta chain was captured in a study of OX40 agonist ivuxolimab in advanced cancers. Looking at the study overall: Ivuxolimab was a fully human IgG2 agonistic monoclonal antibody targeting the costimulatory receptor OX40 (CD134). Intravenous ivuxolimab was administered to patients every 2 weeks at six dose levels: 0.01, 0.1, 0.3, 1.5, 3 and 10 mg/kg. Among the roughly 52 dose-escalation patients, some 20 had hepatocellular carcinoma, roughly 15 melanoma, 9 renal cell carcinoma and 9 head and neck cancer. In the dose-escalation cohort, around four fifths of patients were male, and the mean age was roughly 60 years with a range of about 20 to 80. Patients were allowed to have had prior anti-PD-1, anti-PD-L1 or anti-CTLA-4 therapy, and around 40% of the dose-escalation patients had previously received checkpoint inhibitors. Three dose-escalation patients achieved partial responses, one with hepatocellular carcinoma and two with cutaneous melanoma. The purpose of peripheral TCRbeta sequencing was to test whether ivuxolimab changed TCR sequence diversity and led to clonal T-cell expansion. The paper describes the monotherapy dose-escalation part (N = 52 patients) of the phase I trial of ivuxolimab. Here is what the overall study found, with its caveats: In the 0.1-3.0 mg/kg groups, partial responders had among the lowest normalized peripheral clonal expansion, particularly in CD8+ T cells. After ivuxolimab, expanded clones were on average more numerous among CD8+ T cells than among CD4+ T cells. Clonal expansion of both CD4+ and CD8+ blood T cells was observed from baseline to week 6 at doses 0.1 to 3.0 mg/kg. Low levels of normalized T-cell clonal expansion were also seen in some patients who did not respond. The antigen specificity of the peripheral T cells that underwent clonal expansion was not determined.

The trial excluded patients who had a history of autoimmune disease or who were on systemic immunosuppression. Peripheral blood for TCR sequencing was drawn from every dose cohort at baseline, at cycle 4 day 1 and at cycle 7 day 1. The samples were taken from a phase I, first-in-human, multicenter, open-label dose-escalation trial of ivuxolimab. The trial enrolled adults with locally advanced or metastatic head and neck squamous cell, hepatocellular, melanoma or renal cell carcinoma. Before TCR sequencing, CD4+ T cells and CD8+ T cells were sorted from peripheral blood as separate populations. For sequencing of the TCRbeta CDR3 region, genomic DNA was extracted from the sorted cells. The immunoSEQ Assay was used to sequence the TCRbeta CDR3 regions. TCRdb re-hosts the immuneACCESS table, in-frame sequences only. Its copies lack some clones; in the studies checked, an unresolved V gene accounts for under half of them, and the cause for the rest is not known. The sample table holds some 60,000 clones, of which about 80% were seen once. The ten largest clones take up over 2% of the sample.

This clone appeared once. Its antigen target is currently unknown. Within one base of it there is no much larger clone, and no base qualities were kept. The germline V gene supplies CDR1 SGDLS and CDR2 YYNGEE. The CDR3 measures 12 amino acids from cysteine to phenylalanine. The sequence is cut down to CDR3 DNA, 36 bases in frame from base 1. Trimming removed 3 bases from V and 3 bases from J, leaving 5 bases between the germline ends. The material was CD4+ or CD8+ T cells sorted from blood, obtained in a trial of the OX40 agonist ivuxolimab. The chain joins TRBV9 to TRBJ2-3; there is no confident call for the D gene. This receptor was identified in an adult with an advanced solid tumor such as melanoma, head and neck, liver or kidney cancer. The CDR3 corresponds to CASSDLTDTQYF. The base sequence is TGTGCCAGCAGCGATTTAACAGATACGCAGTATTTT.